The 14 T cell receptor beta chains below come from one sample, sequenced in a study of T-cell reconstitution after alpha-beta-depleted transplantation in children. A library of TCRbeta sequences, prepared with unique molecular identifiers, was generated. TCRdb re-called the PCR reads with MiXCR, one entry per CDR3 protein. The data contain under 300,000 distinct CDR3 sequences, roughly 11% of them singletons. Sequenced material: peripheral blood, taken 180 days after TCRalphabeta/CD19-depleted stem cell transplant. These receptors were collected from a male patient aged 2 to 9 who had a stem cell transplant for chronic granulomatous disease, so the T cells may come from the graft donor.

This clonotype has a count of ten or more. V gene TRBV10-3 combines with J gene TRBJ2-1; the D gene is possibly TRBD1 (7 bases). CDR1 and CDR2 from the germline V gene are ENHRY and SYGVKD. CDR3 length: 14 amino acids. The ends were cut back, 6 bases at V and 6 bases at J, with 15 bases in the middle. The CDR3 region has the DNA TGTGCCATCAGGGAGGGGGCGCCCGGCAATGAGCAGTTCTTC. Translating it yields CAIREGAPGNEQFF.

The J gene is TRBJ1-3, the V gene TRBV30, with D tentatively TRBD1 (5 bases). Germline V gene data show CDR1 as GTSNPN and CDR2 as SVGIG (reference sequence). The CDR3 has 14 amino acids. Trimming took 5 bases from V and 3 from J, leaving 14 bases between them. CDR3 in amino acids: CAWGGWPDGNTIYF. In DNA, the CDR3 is TGTGCCTGGGGGGGGTGGCCCGATGGAAACACCATATATTTT.

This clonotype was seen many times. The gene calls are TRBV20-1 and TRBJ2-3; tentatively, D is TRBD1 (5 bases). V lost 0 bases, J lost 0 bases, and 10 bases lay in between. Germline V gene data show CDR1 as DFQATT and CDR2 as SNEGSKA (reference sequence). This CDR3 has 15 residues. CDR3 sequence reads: CSARDWAGSTDTQYF. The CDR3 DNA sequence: TGCAGTGCTAGAGATTGGGCAGGGAGCACAGATACGCAGTATTTT.

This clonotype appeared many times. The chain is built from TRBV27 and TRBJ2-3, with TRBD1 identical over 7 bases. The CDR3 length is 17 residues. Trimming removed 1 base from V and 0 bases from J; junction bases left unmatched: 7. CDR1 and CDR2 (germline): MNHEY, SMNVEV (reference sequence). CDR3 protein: CASSLFFRDRSTDTQYF. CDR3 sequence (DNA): TGTGCCAGCAGTTTATTCTTCCGGGACAGAAGCACAGATACGCAGTATTTT.

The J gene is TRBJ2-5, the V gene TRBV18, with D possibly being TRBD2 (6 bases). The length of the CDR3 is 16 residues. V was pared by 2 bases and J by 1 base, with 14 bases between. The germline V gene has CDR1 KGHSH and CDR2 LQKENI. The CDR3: CASSPGLARFQETQYF. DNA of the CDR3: TGTGCCAGCTCACCAGGTCTAGCGAGGTTCCAAGAGACCCAGTACTTC.

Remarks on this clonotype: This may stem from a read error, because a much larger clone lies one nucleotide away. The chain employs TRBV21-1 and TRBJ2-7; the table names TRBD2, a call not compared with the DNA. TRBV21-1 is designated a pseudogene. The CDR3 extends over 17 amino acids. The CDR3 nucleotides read TGTGCCAGCAGCAAATCGAAGTCCGGGAGGACGCACTACGAGCAGTACTTC. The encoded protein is CASSKSKSGRTHYEQYF.

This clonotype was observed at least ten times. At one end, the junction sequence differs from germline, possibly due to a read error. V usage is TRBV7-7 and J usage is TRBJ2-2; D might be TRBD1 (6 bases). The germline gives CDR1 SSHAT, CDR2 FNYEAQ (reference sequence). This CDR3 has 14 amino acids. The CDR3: CASREQGYTGELFF. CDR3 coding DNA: TGTGCTAGCAGGGAACAGGGATACACCGGGGAGCTGTTTTTT.

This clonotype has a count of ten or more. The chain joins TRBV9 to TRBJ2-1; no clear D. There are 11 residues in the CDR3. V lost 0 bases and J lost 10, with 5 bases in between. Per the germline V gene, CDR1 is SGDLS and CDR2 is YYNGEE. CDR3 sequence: CASSVELEQFF. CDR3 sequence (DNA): TGTGCCAGCAGCGTAGAACTAGAGCAGTTCTTC.

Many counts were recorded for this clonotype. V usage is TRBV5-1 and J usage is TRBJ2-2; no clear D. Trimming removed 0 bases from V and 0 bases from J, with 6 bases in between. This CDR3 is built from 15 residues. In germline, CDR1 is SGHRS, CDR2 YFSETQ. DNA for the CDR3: TGCGCCAGCAGCTTGGATTCCGCGAACACCGGGGAGCTGTTTTTT. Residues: CASSLDSANTGELFF.

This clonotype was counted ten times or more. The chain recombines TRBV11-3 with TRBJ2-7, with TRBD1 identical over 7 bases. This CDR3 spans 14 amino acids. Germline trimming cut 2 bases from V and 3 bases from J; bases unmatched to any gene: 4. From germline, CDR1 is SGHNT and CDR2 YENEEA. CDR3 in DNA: TGTGCCAGCAGCTTACGTCGGGACAGCTACGAGCAGTACTTC. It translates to CASSLRRDSYEQYF. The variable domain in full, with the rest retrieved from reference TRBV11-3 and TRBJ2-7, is EAGVVQSPRYKIIEKKQPVAFWCNPISGHNTLYWYLQNLGQGPELLIRYENEEAVDDSQLPKDRFSAERLKGVDSTLKIQPAELGDSAVYLCASSLRRDSYEQYFGPGTRLTVT.

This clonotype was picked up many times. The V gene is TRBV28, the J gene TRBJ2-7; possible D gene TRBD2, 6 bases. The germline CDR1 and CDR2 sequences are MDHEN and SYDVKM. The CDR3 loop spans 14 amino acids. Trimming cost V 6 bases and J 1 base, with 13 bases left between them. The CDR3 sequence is CASSPAGSSYEQYF. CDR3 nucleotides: TGTGCCAGCAGCCCTGCCGGGAGTTCCTACGAGCAGTACTTC.

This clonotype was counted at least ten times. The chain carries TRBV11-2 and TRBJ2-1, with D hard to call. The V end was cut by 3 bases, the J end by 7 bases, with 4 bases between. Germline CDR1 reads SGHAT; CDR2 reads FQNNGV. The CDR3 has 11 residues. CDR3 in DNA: TGTGCCAGCAGCTTTACTAATGAGCAGTTCTTC. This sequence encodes CASSFTNEQFF.

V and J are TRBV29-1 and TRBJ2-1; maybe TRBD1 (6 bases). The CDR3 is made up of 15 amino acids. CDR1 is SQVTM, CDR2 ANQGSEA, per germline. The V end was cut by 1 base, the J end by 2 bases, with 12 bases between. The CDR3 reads CSVEGGTSTYNEQFF. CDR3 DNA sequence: TGCAGCGTTGAAGGAGGGACAAGCACCTACAATGAGCAGTTCTTC.

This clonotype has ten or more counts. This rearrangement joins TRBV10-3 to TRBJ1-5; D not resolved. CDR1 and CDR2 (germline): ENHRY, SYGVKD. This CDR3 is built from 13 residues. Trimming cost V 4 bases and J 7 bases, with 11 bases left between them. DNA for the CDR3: TGTGCCATCAGTGCCCTTCTCCGGCAGCCCCAGCATTTT. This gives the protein CAISALLRQPQHF.